Given below is one T cell receptor beta chain in context. No cognate antigen has been identified for it. Per-base quality was not reported, and no clone a single base away is much larger than it. Collaborating institutions collected whole blood in K2EDTA tubes following their own protocols. Collaborator samples were shipped for TCRbeta analysis as frozen whole blood, isolated PBMCs, or DNA extracted from either sample type. TCRbeta CDR3 regions were amplified from genomic DNA using the immunoSEQ Assay, a bias-controlled multiplex PCR. The authors' analysis ran thus. Nucleated cell counts per sample were estimated from amplification of reference gene primers within the assay. To quantify the absolute abundance of each unique TCRbeta CDR3 rearrangement, sequence reads were collapsed and filtered. For each sample, productive Simpson clonality was calculated as the square root of Simpson's diversity index over productive rearrangements. In TCRdb, the immuneACCESS table is reduced to in-frame sequences with V and J assigned. These tables do not hold every clone; where another copy was compared, an unresolved V gene accounts for under half, and the others remain unexplained. For V, J and clone size, that table is used; D and trimming come from the DNA. This sample lists about 97,000 clones; 87% were detected once. The top ten clonotypes cover roughly 11% of the sample.

This sample was included in a study of blood T cell repertoires in COVID-19 (TCRdb year 2020). A note on the overall study: Samples covering the acute and convalescent phases of COVID-19 were provided by collaborators in the United States, Italy and Spain. The material from the prospective study consisted of cDNA or gDNA derived from T cells, B-cell-depleted T cells, or PBMCs. Subjects who had been exposed to COVID-19, were actively infected with it, or had recovered from it provided the deeply sampled blood TCRbeta repertoires that made up the dataset. The repertoires were released in a freely available public database meant as a resource for research on the immune response to SARS-CoV-2. Samples came from the ongoing ImmuneRACE study (first 160 participants) plus 1,254 subjects from 6 global collaborators. Sample metadata almost always included a de-identified subject ID, COVID-19 status, age in years and sex. HLA class I and class II types, where available, came from metadata supplied by the sample provider rather than from assay-based typing. Study-level results and caveats: How much clinical and demographic metadata was included differed by source and by participant, and the metadata was provided uncurated.

V gives up 6 bases and J gives up 4 bases, and the segment between their germline ends measures 7 bases. Measured from the cysteine to the phenylalanine, the CDR3 is 12 residues long. Only the CDR3 part of the read is kept: 36 bases, read in frame from the first base. Based on the germline V gene, the CDR1 and CDR2 sequences are MDHEN and SYDVKM. The sample comprised peripheral blood. The receptor was isolated from a woman younger than 45 with acute or convalescent COVID-19. Rearrangement joined TRBV28 to TRBJ1-5; there is no confident call for the D gene. The DNA is TGTGCCAGCAGATACGGGAATCAGCCCCAGCATTTT. It is translated as CASRYGNQPQHF.